The 26 T cell receptor beta chains listed next were all sequenced from one sample in a study of PD-1 blockade in mismatch repair-deficient tumors (TCRdb year 2017). Preparation of the library involved the immunoSEQ multiplex PCR assay. TCRdb provides this immuneACCESS table in a form limited to in-frame rearrangements. Some clones are lacking; in checked studies, under half of them reflect an unresolved V gene, and why the rest are absent is not known. This sample is represented by roughly 70,000 clones; about 78% of them were singletons. The ten largest make up about 5% of the sample. The source was peripheral blood, collected 2 weeks after starting pembrolizumab. These receptors originate from an adult with mismatch repair-deficient cancer.

The chain carries TRBV10-3 and TRBJ1-5, with TRBD1 matching 8 bases. Per germline, CDR1 ENHRY and CDR2 SYGVKD. The CDR3 has 15 amino acids. J gave up 5 bases and V 10 bases, and 13 bases lay outside the gene matches. The CDR3 coding sequence is TGTGCCACCCTGGACAGGGAGGGAGGTTATCAGCCCCAGCATTTT. Its protein is CATLDREGGYQPQHF.

J is TRBJ1-5 and V is TRBV19; the match to TRBD1 covers 9 bases. The CDR3 covers 15 residues. CDR1 is LNHDA, CDR2 SQIVND, per germline (reference sequence). The ends lost 4 bases at V and 4 bases at J; junction bases unmatched: 5. In DNA form, the CDR3 reads TGTGCCAGTAGTACGGGACAGGGTCGAAATCAGCCCCAGCATTTT. As protein: CASSTGQGRNQPQHF.

CDR3 protein: CASTGNEQFF. The DNA for the CDR3 is TGTGCCAGCACTGGGAATGAGCAGTTCTTC. The chain joins TRBV6-5 to TRBJ2-1; D not certain. The V end lost 7 bases, the J end lost 7 bases, and 5 bases lay between the germline ends. In germline, CDR1 is MNHEY, CDR2 SVGAGI. The CDR3 is 10 amino acids.

J is TRBJ2-1 and V is TRBV11-3; D gene ambiguous. The CDR3 spans 14 residues. Germline V CDR1 and CDR2: SGHNT, YENEEA. Trimming cost V 5 bases and J 7 bases, with 15 bases left between them. Written as DNA, the CDR3 is TGTGCCAGCAGCCCCTCACCCCTCGTGAATGAGCAGTTCTTC. Translating gives CASSPSPLVNEQFF.

The V gene is TRBV7-9, the J gene TRBJ2-7; 14 bases fit TRBD2. The CDR3 extends over 16 amino acids. The junction had 8 bases not matched to a gene; V was cut back by 5 bases and J by 5 bases. Per the germline V gene, CDR1 is SEHNR and CDR2 is FQNEAQ (reference sequence). The CDR3 DNA is TGTGCCAGCAGCCGCAGTGGGACTAGCGGGAGCCACGAGCAGTACTTC. Translating it yields CASSRSGTSGSHEQYF. Complete variable domain (other parts from reference TRBV7-9 and TRBJ2-7): DTGVSQNPRHKITKRGQNVTFRCDPISEHNRLYWYRQTLGQGPEFLTYFQNEAQLEKSRLLSDRFSAERPKGSFSTLEIQRTEQGDSAMYLCASSRSGTSGSHEQYFGPGTRLTVT.

This rearrangement joins TRBV6-5 to TRBJ2-7; possible D gene TRBD2, 6 bases. Trimming removed 10 bases from V and 3 bases from J, with 19 bases in between. This CDR3 is 14 amino acids long. CDR1 and CDR2 from the germline V gene are MNHEY and SVGAGI. The CDR3 DNA sequence: TGTGCCACCATGGTTCCGGGGGTTGTCTACGAGCAGTACTTC. This sequence encodes CATMVPGVVYEQYF.

This clone was observed a handful of times. The genes are TRBV29-1 and TRBJ2-2, with D unclear. V lost 6 bases and J lost 9, with 8 bases in between. From germline, CDR1 is SQVTM and CDR2 ANQGSEA. The CDR3 covers 10 residues. CDR3 loop: CSVGERELFF. CDR3 bases: TGCAGCGTCGGTGAAAGGGAGCTGTTTTTT.

This clone was counted only a few times. The rearrangement links TRBV29-1 to TRBJ2-3, with D possibly being TRBD2 (6 bases). V dropped 4 bases and J dropped 4 bases, with 9 bases sitting between them. This CDR3 spans 12 amino acids. Per the germline V gene, CDR1 is SQVTM and CDR2 is ANQGSEA. CDR3 coding DNA: TGCAGCGTTGCGAGACTAGCAGATACGCAGTATTTT. Its translation is CSVARLADTQYF.

Only one count was recorded for this clone. This sequence joins TRBV6-6 and TRBJ1-2; 7 bases align to TRBD1. The trim removed 6 bases at V and 4 bases at J, leaving 5 bases unmatched. Per germline, CDR1 MNHNY and CDR2 SVGAGI (reference sequence). This CDR3 spans 13 amino acids. The CDR3 sequence is CASSLGQSYGYTF. CDR3 DNA sequence: TGTGCCAGCAGCCTGGGACAGTCCTATGGCTACACCTTC.

This chain links TRBV7-2 with TRBJ2-5, with D unclear. V lost 0 bases, J lost 4 bases, and 15 bases lay in between. CDR3 length: 16 residues. Germline V gene data show CDR1 as SGHTA and CDR2 as FQGNSA. The CDR3 DNA reads TGTGCCAGCAGCTTAGCCGCCAGGCTCGGAACAGAGACCCAGTACTTC. The encoded protein is CASSLAARLGTETQYF.

This clone turned up a few times. V gene TRBV5-4 combines with J gene TRBJ1-3; D uncertain. The CDR3 extends over 14 amino acids. Between the trimmed V and J ends, which lost 1 base and 2 bases, there was a span of 7 bases. Germline V gene sequence: CDR1 SGHNT, CDR2 YYREEE (reference sequence). The CDR3 spells CASSLSEAGNTIYF. DNA for the CDR3: TGTGCCAGCAGCTTGTCGGAGGCTGGAAACACCATATATTTT.

This chain uses TRBV19 with TRBJ1-2; 10 bases fit TRBD1. V dropped 10 bases and J dropped 4; count of bases not matched to a gene: 15. Germline V CDR1 and CDR2: LNHDA, SQIVND (reference sequence). The CDR3 covers 16 residues. The CDR3 sequence: CATYPGQGTGRYGYTF. In DNA, the CDR3 is TGTGCCACCTATCCGGGACAGGGGACCGGTCGCTATGGCTACACCTTC.

The chain recombines TRBV7-9 with TRBJ2-5; possible D gene TRBD2, 6 bases. From germline, CDR1 is SEHNR and CDR2 FQNEAQ (reference sequence). The CDR3 contains 15 residues. The V end was cut by 6 bases, the J end by 2 bases, with 16 bases between. CDR3 region: CASRRNGGVQETQYF. The CDR3 region has the DNA TGTGCCAGCAGACGTAACGGGGGAGTTCAAGAGACCCAGTACTTC.

CDR3 nucleotide sequence: TGTGCTAGTGGCGACCCGGGACTAGCGGGTCCGAGAGGCCCCAGAGAGACCCAGTACTTC. Its translation is CASGDPGLAGPRGPRETQYF. V and J are TRBV12-5 and TRBJ2-5, with TRBD2 matching over 12 bases. J lost 4 bases, V lost 6 bases, and 21 bases had no gene match. This CDR3 contains 20 residues. Germline V gives CDR1 LGHNT, CDR2 FRNRAP.

J is TRBJ2-4 and V is TRBV30; 13 bases match TRBD2. This CDR3 is 16 amino acids long. Trimming at V came to 1 base and at J to 8 bases, leaving 8 bases not matched to a gene. Germline V gene sequence: CDR1 GTSNPN, CDR2 SVGIG (reference sequence). CDR3 DNA sequence: TGTGCCTGGAGTGACCCCGGGACTAGCGGGACAGACATTCAGTACTTC. This encodes CAWSDPGTSGTDIQYF.

The rearrangement uses TRBV19 and TRBJ2-2; D tentatively fits TRBD1 or TRBD2 (6 bases each). V lost 4 bases to trimming and J lost 4 bases, with 10 bases between them. The CDR3 covers 14 residues. The germline CDR1 and CDR2 sequences are LNHDA and SQIVND (reference sequence). The DNA for the CDR3 is TGTGCCAGTAGTAGGGGGGCTAGCACCGGGGAGCTGTTTTTT. This encodes CASSRGASTGELFF.

This rearrangement joins TRBV6-5 to TRBJ2-3; D call uncertain. Per germline, CDR1 MNHEY and CDR2 SVGAGI. V lost 2 bases, J lost 0 bases, and 9 bases lay in between. CDR3 size: 15 residues. The CDR3 is CASSYSSQSTDTQYF. CDR3 sequence (DNA): TGTGCCAGCAGTTACAGTAGCCAGAGCACAGATACGCAGTATTTT.

The CDR3 DNA reads as TGTGCCAGCAGCTTGGGACATAGCACAGATACGCAGTATTTT. Protein product: CASSLGHSTDTQYF. This chain uses TRBV7-3 with TRBJ2-3, with D tentatively TRBD1 (6 bases). V gave up 3 bases and J gave up 0 bases, with 7 bases separating them. Per germline, CDR1 SGHTA and CDR2 FQGTGA. The CDR3 length is 14 residues.

This clone occurred a few times. The V and J genes are TRBV6-5 and TRBJ1-2, with D possibly TRBD1 on 5 matching bases. Germline lookup yields CDR1 MNHEY and CDR2 SVGAGI. V lost 5 bases, J lost 8 bases, and 15 bases lay in between. The length of the CDR3 is 13 residues. CDR3 bases: TGTGCCAGCAGTGCAGGGAGAATGGTAGGCTACACCTTC. Translated, it gives CASSAGRMVGYTF.

The chain carries TRBV5-6 and TRBJ2-7; no definite D call. Germline loops: CDR1 SGHDT, CDR2 YYEEEE. Trimming took off 1 base at V and 0 bases at J, with 17 bases between the two ends. The CDR3 extends over 17 amino acids. The CDR3 sequence is CASSLRYSRTRSYEQYF. As DNA, the CDR3 is TGTGCCAGCAGCTTGCGATACTCTAGGACCCGCTCCTACGAGCAGTACTTC.

The J gene is TRBJ1-2, the V gene TRBV15; TRBD1 matches at 11 bases. V lost 8 bases to trimming and J lost 0 bases; unmatched junction nucleotides: 2. The CDR3 loop spans 14 amino acids. CDR1 and CDR2 (germline): LNHNV, YYDKDF (reference sequence). This CDR3 reads CATGTGGSNYGYTF. Written as DNA, the CDR3 is TGTGCCACCGGGACAGGGGGATCTAACTATGGCTACACCTTC.

The rearrangement uses TRBV18 and TRBJ1-5, with 7 bases aligning to TRBD1. The CDR3 consists of 14 residues. Unmatched junction bases numbered 4, after V lost 3 bases and J lost 5 bases. Germline V CDR1 and CDR2: KGHSH, LQKENI. CDR3 nucleotide sequence: TGTGCCAGCTCACCGTTTACAGGGGATCAGCCCCAGCATTTT. It yields the protein CASSPFTGDQPQHF.

The chain joins TRBV2 to TRBJ2-3; 11 nucleotides line up with TRBD2. The V and J ends lost 6 bases and 9 bases, in that order; junction bases with no gene match: 11. The CDR3 has 15 amino acids. Germline V gene lookup returns CDR1 SNHLY and CDR2 FYNNEI. The CDR3 region is CASRGLADGVGTQYF. The CDR3 nucleotides read TGTGCCAGCAGGGGACTAGCGGATGGTGTGGGAACGCAGTATTTT.

The CDR3 spells CSVEDRDYEQYF. The CDR3 DNA is TGCAGCGTTGAGGACAGGGACTACGAGCAGTACTTC. V and J are TRBV29-1 and TRBJ2-7; 8 nucleotides align to TRBD1. J was trimmed by 3 bases and V by 3 bases; bases with no gene match: 1. The CDR3 has 12 residues. Germline CDR1 SQVTM, CDR2 ANQGSEA.

In its sample, this clone was seen once. The chain employs TRBV2 and TRBJ2-5, with D uncertain. This CDR3 contains 12 residues. CDR1 is SNHLY and CDR2 is FYNNEI in the germline V gene. V shed 7 bases and J shed 2 bases, with 8 bases lying between them. The CDR3 here is CASNRVQETQYF. CDR3 DNA: TGTGCCAGCAATCGGGTGCAAGAGACCCAGTACTTC.

This chain connects TRBV4-2 to TRBJ1-2, with TRBD1 as a possible D gene (5 bases). CDR1 LGHNA and CDR2 YNFKEQ come from the germline V gene. This CDR3 has 16 residues. V was trimmed by 0 bases and J by 6 bases, leaving 17 bases between them. In DNA, the CDR3 is TGTGCCAGCAGCCAAGAGATGGGACTAGTGTACCATGGCTACACCTTC. Translated, it gives CASSQEMGLVYHGYTF.